This T cell receptor beta chain was profiled in a study of Ad26.COV2.S vaccination and SARS-CoV-2 variants. Trimming cost V 6 bases and J 10 bases; bases outside gene matches: 17. Germline V gene lookup returns CDR1 SGHTA and CDR2 FQGTGA. The CDR3 sequence is 16 residues long. Assay used: immunoSEQ multiplex PCR; TCRdb lists only in-frame clones, some missing. The sample has 430,000 or so clones; roughly 90% are singletons. Treatment indicated: around 19 received Ad26.COV2.S at low or high dose, single or two shots; several received placebo; per-sample allocation not given. Sampling was done on day 63 after the first vaccine or placebo injection. In Boston, the donor was an adult between 18-55 years of age.

The TCR comes from a person between 18 and 60 years old who received the Ad26.COV2.S COVID-19 vaccine or a placebo. The sample here was peripheral blood, taken in a trial of Ad26.COV2.S vaccine versus placebo. This chain links TRBV7-3 with TRBJ2-1; 8 bases match TRBD1. CDR3 bases: TGTGCCAGCAGTCCCACTCCAGGGGGCGGACGACGGGAGCAGTTCTTC. The encoded protein is CASSPTPGGGRREQFF.